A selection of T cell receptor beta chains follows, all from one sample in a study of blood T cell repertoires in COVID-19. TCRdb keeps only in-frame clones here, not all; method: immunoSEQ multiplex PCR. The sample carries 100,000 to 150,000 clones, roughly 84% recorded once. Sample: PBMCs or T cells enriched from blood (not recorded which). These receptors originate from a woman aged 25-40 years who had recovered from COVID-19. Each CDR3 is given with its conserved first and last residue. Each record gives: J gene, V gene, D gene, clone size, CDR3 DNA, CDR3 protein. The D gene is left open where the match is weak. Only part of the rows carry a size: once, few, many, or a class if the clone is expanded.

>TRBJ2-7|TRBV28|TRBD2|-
TGTGCCAGCAGTCCCGCTGGAGCGGGAGTAGGCGAGCAGTACTTC
CASSPAGAGVGEQYF
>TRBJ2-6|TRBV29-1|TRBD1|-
TGCAGCGTCGACACAGGGGGCTCTGGGGCCAACGTCCTGACTTTC
CSVDTGGSGANVLTF
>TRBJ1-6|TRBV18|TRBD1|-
TGTGCCAGCGGCCCGCGGGGACAGGGGGATTCACCCCTCCACTTT
CASGPRGQGDSPLHF
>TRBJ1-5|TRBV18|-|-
TGTGCCAGCTCACCCACTATGGGGGGGGGCCTTAGCAATCAGCCCCAGCATTTT
CASSPTMGGGLSNQPQHF
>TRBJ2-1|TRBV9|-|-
TGTGCCAGCAGCGTAGCGGTGCTAAGCTCCTACAATGAGCAGTTCTTC
CASSVAVLSSYNEQFF
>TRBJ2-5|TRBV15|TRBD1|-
TGTGCCACCAGCATCCCATACTTCCGGGACAGGTGGGAAGAGACCCAGTACTTC
CATSIPYFRDRWEETQYF
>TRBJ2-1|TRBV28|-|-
TGTGCCAGCAGTTTCGGGGGACTGATCTACAATGAGCAGTTCTTC
CASSFGGLIYNEQFF
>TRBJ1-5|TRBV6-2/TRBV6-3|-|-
TGTGCCAGCAGTTACTCAGCGTATCAGCCCCAGCATTTT
CASSYSAYQPQHF
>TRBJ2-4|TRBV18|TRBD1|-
TGTGCCAGCTCACCCTCGGGGACAGGGGGTAACATTCAGTACTTC
CASSPSGTGGNIQYF
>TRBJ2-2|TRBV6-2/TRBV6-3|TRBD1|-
TGTGCCAGCAGCATAGACAGGGTGACCGGGGAGCTGTTTTTT
CASSIDRVTGELFF
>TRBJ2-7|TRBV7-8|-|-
TGTGCCAGCATCCCTGCCAGGGGAACCGGAGCCGAGCAGTACTTC
CASIPARGTGAEQYF
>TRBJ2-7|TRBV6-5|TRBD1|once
TGTGCCGCCAGCAAAACGGGGCAGGGGGCTTCCGAGCAGTACTTC
CAASKTGQGASEQYF
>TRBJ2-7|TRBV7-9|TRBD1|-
TGTGCCAGCAGCAAGGGGACAGGGCGGGCCTACGAGCAGTACTTC
CASSKGTGRAYEQYF
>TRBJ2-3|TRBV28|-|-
TGTGCCAGCAGTTTAGGAGTACCAGATACGCAGTATTTT
CASSLGVPDTQYF
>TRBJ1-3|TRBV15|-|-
TGTGCCACCAGCAAGCACAGAGAGATCACTGGAAACACCATATATTTT
CATSKHREITGNTIYF
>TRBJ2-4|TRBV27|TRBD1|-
TGTGCCAGCAGTCCTTTGGACAGGGGGGCGTACATTCAGTACTTC
CASSPLDRGAYIQYF
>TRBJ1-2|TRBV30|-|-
TGTGCCTGGAGTAACATGGCCCGGGGAGGCTACACCTTC
CAWSNMARGGYTF
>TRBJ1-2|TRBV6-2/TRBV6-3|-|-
TGTGCCAGCAGTTACTCAGGGGGTGGCTACACCTTC
CASSYSGGGYTF
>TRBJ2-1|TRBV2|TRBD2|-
TGTGCCAGCATCGCACTAGCGGGGGCCTACAATGAGCAGTTCTTC
CASIALAGAYNEQFF
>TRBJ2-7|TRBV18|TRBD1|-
TGTGCCAGCTCCGATCGGGACAGGGACTACGAGCAGTACTTC
CASSDRDRDYEQYF
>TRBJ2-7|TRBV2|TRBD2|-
TGTGCCAGCACCCCAAGGGCGGGAGGGCCCTCCGAGCAGTACTTC
CASTPRAGGPSEQYF
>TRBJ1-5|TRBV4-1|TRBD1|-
TGCGCCAGCAGCCCTTTTCGGGACAGCTCGGGGAGCAATCAGCCCCAGCATTTT
CASSPFRDSSGSNQPQHF
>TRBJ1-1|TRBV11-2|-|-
TGTGCCAGCAGCTCGTTCGTGGGGGCTTCAGCTTTCTTT
CASSSFVGASAFF
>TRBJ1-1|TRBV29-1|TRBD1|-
TGCAGCGTTGATGTAGGGACAGGAGGAATGAACACTGAAGCTTTCTTT
CSVDVGTGGMNTEAFF
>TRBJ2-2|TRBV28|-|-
TGTGCCAGCCTCCTAGGAGGGGCAGCGAACACCGGGGAGCTGTTTTTT
CASLLGGAANTGELFF
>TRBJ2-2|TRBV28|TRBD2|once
TGTGCCAGCAGTTTCGGGCTAGCGGGAGGGCCCGACACCGGGGAGCTGTTTTTT
CASSFGLAGGPDTGELFF
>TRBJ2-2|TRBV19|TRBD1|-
TGTGCCAGTAGTAACTTAATTCCCGGGACAGGGCGGGTCGGGGAGCTGTTTTTT
CASSNLIPGTGRVGELFF
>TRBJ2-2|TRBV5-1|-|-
TGCGCCAGCAGCTTGAGGACAGTCACCGGGGAGCTGTTTTTT
CASSLRTVTGELFF
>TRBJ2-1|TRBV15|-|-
TGTGCCACCAGCAGAGATCCCAGGGAAAATGAGCAGTTCTTC
CATSRDPRENEQFF
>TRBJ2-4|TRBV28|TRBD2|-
TGTGCCAGCAGTATATCCGGGACTAGCGCCTTTGAGCTAGCCAAAAACATTCAGTACTTC
CASSISGTSAFELAKNIQYF
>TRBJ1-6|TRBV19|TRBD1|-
TGTGCCAGTAGTCAGACCGGGACAGGTTTCTCTTCACCCCTCCACTTT
CASSQTGTGFSSPLHF
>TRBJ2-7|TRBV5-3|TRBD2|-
TGTGCCAGAAGCACTAGCGGGAGGGCCTACGAGCAGTACTTC
CARSTSGRAYEQYF
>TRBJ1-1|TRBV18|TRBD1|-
TGTGCCAGCTCACCACCGGGACAGCTCCGTGAAGCTTTCTTT
CASSPPGQLREAFF
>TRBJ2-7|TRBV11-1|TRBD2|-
TGTGCCAGCAGCTTAGGGCTAGCGGGCTACGAGCAGTACTTC
CASSLGLAGYEQYF
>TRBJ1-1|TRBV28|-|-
TGTGCCAGCAGCCGCGGACAGAGGATCACTGAAGCTTTCTTT
CASSRGQRITEAFF